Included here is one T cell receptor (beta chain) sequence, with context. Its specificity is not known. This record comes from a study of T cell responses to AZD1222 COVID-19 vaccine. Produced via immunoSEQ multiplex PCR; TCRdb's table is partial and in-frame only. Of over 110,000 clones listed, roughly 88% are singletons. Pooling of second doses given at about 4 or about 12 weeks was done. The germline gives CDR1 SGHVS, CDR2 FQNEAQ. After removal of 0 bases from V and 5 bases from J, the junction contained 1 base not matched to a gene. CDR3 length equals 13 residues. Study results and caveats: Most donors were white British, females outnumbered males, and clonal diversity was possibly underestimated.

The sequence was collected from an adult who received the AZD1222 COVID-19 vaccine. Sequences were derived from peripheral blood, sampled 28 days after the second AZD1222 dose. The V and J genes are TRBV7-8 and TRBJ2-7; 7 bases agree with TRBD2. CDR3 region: CASSLARGNEQYF. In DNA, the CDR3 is TGTGCCAGCAGCTTAGCGCGGGGGAACGAGCAGTACTTC. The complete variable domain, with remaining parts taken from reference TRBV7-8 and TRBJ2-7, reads GAGVSQSPRYKVAKRGQDVALRCDPISGHVSLFWYQQALGQGPEFLTYFQNEAQLDKSGLPSDRFFAERPEGSVSTLKIQRTQQEDSAVYLCASSLARGNEQYFGPGTRLTVT.